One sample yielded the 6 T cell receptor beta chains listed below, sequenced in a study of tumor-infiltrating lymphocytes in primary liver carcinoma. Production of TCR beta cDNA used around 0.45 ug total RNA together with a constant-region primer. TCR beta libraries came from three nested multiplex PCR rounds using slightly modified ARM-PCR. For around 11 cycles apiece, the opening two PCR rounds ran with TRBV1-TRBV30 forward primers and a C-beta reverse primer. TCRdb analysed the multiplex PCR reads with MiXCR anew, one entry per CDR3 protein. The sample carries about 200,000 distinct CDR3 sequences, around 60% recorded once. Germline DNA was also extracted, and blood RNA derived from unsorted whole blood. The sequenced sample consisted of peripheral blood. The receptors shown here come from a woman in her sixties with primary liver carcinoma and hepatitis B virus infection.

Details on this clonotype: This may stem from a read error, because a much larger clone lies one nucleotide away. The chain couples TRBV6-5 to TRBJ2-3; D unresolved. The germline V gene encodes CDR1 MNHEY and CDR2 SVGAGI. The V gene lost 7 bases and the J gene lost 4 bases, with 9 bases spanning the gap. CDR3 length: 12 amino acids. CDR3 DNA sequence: TGTGCCAGCATGGGATGGGCAGATACGCAGTATTTT. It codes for CASMGWADTQYF.

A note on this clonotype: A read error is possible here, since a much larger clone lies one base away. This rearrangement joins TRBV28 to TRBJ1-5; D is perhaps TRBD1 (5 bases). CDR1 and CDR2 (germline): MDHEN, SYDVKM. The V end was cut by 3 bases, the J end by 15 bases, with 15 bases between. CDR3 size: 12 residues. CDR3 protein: CASSFTGPIWHF. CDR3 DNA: TGTGCCAGCAGTTTCACGGGACCCATCTGGCATTTT.

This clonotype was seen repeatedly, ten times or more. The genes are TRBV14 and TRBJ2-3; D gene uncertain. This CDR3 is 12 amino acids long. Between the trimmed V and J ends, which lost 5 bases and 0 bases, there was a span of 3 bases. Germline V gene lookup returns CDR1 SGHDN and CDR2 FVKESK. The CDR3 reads CASSVSTDTQYF. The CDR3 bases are TGTGCCAGCAGCGTCAGCACAGATACGCAGTATTTT. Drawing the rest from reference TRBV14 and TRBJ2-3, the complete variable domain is EAGVTQFPSHSVIEKGQTVTLRCDPISGHDNLYWYRRVMGKEIKFLLHFVKESKQDESGMPNNRFLAERTGGTYSTLKVQPAELEDSGVYFCASSVSTDTQYFGPGTRLTVL.

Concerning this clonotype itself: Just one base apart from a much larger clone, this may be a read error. CDR3 amino acids: CAGSPSRDTQYF. The CDR3 DNA reads TGTGCCGGCAGCCCCTCCCGGGATACGCAGTATTTT. V usage is TRBV5-4 and J usage is TRBJ2-3; D gene unclear. The CDR3 extends over 12 amino acids. Germline V gives CDR1 SGHNT, CDR2 YYREEE (reference sequence). Complete variable domain (other parts from reference TRBV5-4 and TRBJ2-3): ETGVTQSPTHLIKTRGQQVTLRCSSQSGHNTVSWYQQALGQGPQFIFQYYREEENGRGNFPPRFSGLQFPNYSSELNVNALELDDSALYLCAGSPSRDTQYFGPGTRLTVL.

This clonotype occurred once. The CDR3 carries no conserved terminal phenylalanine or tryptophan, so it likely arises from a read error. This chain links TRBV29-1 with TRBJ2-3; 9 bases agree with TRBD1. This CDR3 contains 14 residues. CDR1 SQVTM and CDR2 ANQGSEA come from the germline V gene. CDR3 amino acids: CSVVQGADTGTQYL. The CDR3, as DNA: TGCAGCGTCGTACAGGGGGCTGACACAGGTACGCAGTATCTT.

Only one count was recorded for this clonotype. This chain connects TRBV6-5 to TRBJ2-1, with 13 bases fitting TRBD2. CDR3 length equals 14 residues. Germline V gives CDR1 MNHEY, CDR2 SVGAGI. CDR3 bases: TGTGCGTCACGGGGACTAGCGGGAAATGTTGAGCAGTTCTTC. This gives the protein CASRGLAGNVEQFF.